Detailed here is one TCR beta chain. Antigen specificity is unknown. These data originate in a study of T cell responses to AZD1222 COVID-19 vaccine. Clones were sequenced by immunoSEQ multiplex PCR, and TCRdb holds only the in-frame ones, with some missing. The sample has more than 90,000 clones; just over 85% are singletons. General study points: Epitopes outside B.1.351 and B.1.1.7 mutated regions reportedly drew nearly half of spike TCRs. In a largely white British group with more females than males, clonal diversity was possibly underestimated. None of the repertoires were sampled until the peak T cell response had passed.

V gave up 4 bases and J gave up 9 bases; unmatched junction bases: 3. The CDR3 is 13 amino acids. Germline loops: CDR1 WNHNN, CDR2 SYGVQD (reference sequence). The chain combines TRBV10-1 with TRBJ2-1, with 10 positions matching TRBD1. This specimen consisted of peripheral blood, obtained 28 days after the second AZD1222 dose. The source is an adult who received the AZD1222 COVID-19 vaccine. CDR3 coding DNA: TGCGCCAGCAGTGGACAGGGGGCCGGTGAGCAGTTCTTC. It encodes CASSGQGAGEQFF.